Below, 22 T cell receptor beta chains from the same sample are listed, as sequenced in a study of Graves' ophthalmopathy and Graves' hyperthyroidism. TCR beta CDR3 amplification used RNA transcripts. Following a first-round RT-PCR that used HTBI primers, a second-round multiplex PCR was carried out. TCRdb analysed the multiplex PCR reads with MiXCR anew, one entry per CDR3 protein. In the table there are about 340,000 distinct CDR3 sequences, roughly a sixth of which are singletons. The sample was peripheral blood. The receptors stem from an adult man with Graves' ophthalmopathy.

CDR3: CASSYTVGVTEAFF. CDR3 coding DNA: TGTGCCAGCAGTTACACGGTGGGGGTCACTGAAGCTTTCTTT. The chain employs TRBV6-2 or TRBV6-3 and TRBJ1-1; D may be TRBD1 (5 bases). The CDR3 covers 14 residues. Germline-derived CDR1 and CDR2 are MNHEY and SVGEGT. V lost 2 bases to trimming and J lost 4 bases, with 11 bases between them.

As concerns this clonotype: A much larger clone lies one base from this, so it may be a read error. CDR3 DNA: TGTGGCAGCAGCCCCGTGGGTAGTGAGACCCAGTACTTC. Translation gives CGSSPVGSETQYF. This chain links TRBV7-2 with TRBJ2-5, with no clear D. CDR3 length: 13 amino acids. CDR1 and CDR2 from the germline V gene are SGHTA and FQGNSA.

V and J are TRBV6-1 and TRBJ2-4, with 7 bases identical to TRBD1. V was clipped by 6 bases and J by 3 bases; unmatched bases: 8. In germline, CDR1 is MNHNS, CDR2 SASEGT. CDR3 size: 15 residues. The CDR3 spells CASRATGLGKNIQYF. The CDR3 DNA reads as TGTGCCAGCAGGGCGACAGGGTTGGGCAAAAACATTCAGTACTTC.

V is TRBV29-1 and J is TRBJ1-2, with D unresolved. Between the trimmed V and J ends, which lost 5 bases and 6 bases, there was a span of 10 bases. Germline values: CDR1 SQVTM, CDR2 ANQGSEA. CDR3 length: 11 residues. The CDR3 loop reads CSVRSGDGYTF. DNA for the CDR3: TGCAGCGTTCGGTCGGGCGATGGCTACACCTTC.

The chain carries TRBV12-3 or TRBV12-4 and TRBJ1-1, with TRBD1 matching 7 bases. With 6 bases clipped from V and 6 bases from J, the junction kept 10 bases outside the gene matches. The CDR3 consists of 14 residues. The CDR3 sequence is CASSLRGHSSEAFF. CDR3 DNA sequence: TGTGCCAGCAGCCTGAGGGGGCATTCTTCTGAAGCTTTCTTT.

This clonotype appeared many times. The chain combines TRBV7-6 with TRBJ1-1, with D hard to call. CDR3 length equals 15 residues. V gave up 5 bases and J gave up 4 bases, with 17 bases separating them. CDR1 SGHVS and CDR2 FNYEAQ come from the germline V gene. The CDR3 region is CASSRSDDEGTEAFF. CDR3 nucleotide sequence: TGTGCCAGCAGCCGGTCGGACGATGAGGGCACTGAAGCTTTCTTT.

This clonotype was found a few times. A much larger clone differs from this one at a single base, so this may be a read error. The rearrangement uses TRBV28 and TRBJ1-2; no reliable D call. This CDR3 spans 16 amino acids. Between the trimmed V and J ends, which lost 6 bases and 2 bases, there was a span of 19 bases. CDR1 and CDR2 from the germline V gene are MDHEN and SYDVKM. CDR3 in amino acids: CASSPPYLDSNYGYTF. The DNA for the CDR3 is TGTGCCAGCAGCCCTCCCTACCTAGACTCCAACTATGGCTACACCTTC.

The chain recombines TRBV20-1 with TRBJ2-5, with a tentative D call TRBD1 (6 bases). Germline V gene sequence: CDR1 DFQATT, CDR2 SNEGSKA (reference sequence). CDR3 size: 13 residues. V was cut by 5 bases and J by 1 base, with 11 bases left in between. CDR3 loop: CSARQDLQETQYF. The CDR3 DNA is TGCAGTGCTCGACAGGACCTCCAAGAGACCCAGTACTTC.

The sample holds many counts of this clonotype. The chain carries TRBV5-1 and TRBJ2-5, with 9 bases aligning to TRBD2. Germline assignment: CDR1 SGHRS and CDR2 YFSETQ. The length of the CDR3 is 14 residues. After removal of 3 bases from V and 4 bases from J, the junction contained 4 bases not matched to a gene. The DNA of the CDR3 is TGCGCCAGCAGCTCGGCGGGAGGGGGAGAGACCCAGTACTTC. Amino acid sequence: CASSSAGGGETQYF.

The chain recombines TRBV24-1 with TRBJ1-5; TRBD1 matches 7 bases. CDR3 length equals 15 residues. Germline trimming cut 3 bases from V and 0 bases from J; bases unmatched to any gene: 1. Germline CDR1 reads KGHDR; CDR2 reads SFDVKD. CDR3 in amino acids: CATSDDRVSNQPQHF. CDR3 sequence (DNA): TGTGCCACCAGTGATGACAGGGTTAGCAATCAGCCCCAGCATTTT.

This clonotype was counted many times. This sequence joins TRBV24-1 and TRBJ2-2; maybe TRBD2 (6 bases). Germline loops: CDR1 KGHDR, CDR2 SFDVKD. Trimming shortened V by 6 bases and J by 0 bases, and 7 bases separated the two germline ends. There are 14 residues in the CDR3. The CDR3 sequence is CATSLATNTGELFF. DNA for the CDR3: TGTGCCACCAGTCTAGCGACGAACACCGGGGAGCTGTTTTTT.

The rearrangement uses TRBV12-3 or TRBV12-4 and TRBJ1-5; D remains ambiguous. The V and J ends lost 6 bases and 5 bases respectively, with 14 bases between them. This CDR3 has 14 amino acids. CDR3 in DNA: TGTGCCAGCAGCGGCCTTTGGGGATATCAGCCCCAGCATTTT. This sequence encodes CASSGLWGYQPQHF.

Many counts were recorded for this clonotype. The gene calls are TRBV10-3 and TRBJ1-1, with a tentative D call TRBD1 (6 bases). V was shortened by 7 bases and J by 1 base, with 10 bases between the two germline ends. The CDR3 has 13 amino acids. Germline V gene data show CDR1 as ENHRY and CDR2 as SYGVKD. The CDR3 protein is CAITGQRNTEAFF. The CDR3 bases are TGTGCCATCACCGGACAGCGGAACACTGAAGCTTTCTTT.

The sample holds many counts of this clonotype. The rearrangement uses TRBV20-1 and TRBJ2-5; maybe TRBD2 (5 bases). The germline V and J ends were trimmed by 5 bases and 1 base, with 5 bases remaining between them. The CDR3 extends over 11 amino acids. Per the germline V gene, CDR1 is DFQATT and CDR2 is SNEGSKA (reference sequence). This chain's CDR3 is CSAAGQETQYF. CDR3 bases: TGCAGTGCTGCGGGCCAAGAGACCCAGTACTTC.

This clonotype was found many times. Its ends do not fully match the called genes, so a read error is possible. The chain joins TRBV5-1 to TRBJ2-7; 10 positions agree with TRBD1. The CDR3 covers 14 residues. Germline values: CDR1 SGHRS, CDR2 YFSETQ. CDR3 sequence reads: CASSLDRGTYEQYF. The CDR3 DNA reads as TGTGCCAGCAGTTTGGACAGGGGGACCTACGAGCAGTACTTC.

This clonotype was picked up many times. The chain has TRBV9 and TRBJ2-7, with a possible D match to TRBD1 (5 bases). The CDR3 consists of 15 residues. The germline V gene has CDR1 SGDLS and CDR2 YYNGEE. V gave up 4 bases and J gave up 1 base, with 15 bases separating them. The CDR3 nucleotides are TGTGCCAGCAGCCCCACAGGATCCGCTTCCTACGAGCAGTACTTC. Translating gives CASSPTGSASYEQYF.

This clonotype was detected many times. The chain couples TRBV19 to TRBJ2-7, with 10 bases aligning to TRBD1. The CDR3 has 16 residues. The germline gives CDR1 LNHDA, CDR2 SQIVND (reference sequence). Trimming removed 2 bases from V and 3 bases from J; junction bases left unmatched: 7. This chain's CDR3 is CASSIQAGQGFYEQYF. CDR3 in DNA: TGTGCCAGTAGTATACAAGCGGGACAGGGGTTCTACGAGCAGTACTTC.

The CDR3 loop is CATSDSASSKALYGYTF. The DNA for the CDR3 is TGTGCCACCAGTGATTCTGCGTCGAGTAAGGCCCTCTATGGCTACACCTTC. The genes are TRBV24-1 and TRBJ1-2; D unresolved. In germline, CDR1 is KGHDR, CDR2 SFDVKD. V was trimmed by 2 bases and J by 4 bases, leaving 19 bases between them. CDR3 length: 17 residues.

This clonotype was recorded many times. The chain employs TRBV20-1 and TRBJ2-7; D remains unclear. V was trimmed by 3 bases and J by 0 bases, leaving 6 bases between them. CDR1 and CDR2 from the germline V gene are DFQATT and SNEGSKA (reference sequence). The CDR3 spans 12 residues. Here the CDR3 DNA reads TGCAGTGCTAGTGGCAACTCCTACGAGCAGTACTTC. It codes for CSASGNSYEQYF.

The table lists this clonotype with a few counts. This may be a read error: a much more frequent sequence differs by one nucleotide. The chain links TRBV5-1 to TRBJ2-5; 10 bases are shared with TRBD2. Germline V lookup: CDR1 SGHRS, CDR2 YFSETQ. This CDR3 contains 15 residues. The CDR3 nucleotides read TGCGCCAGCAGATCCCACGGACTAGCGGAAGAGACCCGGTACTTC. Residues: CASRSHGLAEETRYF. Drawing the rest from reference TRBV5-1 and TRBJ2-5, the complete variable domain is KAGVTQTPRYLIKTRGQQVTLSCSPISGHRSVSWYQQTPGQGLQFLFEYFSETQRNKGNFPGRFSGRQFSNSRSEMNVSTLELGDSALYLCASRSHGLAEETRYFGPGTRLLVL.

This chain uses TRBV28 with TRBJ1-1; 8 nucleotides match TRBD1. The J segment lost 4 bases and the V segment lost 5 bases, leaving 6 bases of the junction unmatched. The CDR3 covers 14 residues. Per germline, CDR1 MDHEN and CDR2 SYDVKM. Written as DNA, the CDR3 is TGTGCCAGCAGTGAGAATCAGGGGGCCACTGAAGCTTTCTTT. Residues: CASSENQGATEAFF.

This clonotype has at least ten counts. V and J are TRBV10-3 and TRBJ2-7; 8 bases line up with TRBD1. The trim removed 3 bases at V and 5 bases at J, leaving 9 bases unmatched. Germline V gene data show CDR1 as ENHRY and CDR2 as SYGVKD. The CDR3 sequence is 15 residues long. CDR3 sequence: CAISEGGQGGHEQYF. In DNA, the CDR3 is TGTGCCATCAGTGAAGGAGGACAGGGAGGCCACGAGCAGTACTTC.